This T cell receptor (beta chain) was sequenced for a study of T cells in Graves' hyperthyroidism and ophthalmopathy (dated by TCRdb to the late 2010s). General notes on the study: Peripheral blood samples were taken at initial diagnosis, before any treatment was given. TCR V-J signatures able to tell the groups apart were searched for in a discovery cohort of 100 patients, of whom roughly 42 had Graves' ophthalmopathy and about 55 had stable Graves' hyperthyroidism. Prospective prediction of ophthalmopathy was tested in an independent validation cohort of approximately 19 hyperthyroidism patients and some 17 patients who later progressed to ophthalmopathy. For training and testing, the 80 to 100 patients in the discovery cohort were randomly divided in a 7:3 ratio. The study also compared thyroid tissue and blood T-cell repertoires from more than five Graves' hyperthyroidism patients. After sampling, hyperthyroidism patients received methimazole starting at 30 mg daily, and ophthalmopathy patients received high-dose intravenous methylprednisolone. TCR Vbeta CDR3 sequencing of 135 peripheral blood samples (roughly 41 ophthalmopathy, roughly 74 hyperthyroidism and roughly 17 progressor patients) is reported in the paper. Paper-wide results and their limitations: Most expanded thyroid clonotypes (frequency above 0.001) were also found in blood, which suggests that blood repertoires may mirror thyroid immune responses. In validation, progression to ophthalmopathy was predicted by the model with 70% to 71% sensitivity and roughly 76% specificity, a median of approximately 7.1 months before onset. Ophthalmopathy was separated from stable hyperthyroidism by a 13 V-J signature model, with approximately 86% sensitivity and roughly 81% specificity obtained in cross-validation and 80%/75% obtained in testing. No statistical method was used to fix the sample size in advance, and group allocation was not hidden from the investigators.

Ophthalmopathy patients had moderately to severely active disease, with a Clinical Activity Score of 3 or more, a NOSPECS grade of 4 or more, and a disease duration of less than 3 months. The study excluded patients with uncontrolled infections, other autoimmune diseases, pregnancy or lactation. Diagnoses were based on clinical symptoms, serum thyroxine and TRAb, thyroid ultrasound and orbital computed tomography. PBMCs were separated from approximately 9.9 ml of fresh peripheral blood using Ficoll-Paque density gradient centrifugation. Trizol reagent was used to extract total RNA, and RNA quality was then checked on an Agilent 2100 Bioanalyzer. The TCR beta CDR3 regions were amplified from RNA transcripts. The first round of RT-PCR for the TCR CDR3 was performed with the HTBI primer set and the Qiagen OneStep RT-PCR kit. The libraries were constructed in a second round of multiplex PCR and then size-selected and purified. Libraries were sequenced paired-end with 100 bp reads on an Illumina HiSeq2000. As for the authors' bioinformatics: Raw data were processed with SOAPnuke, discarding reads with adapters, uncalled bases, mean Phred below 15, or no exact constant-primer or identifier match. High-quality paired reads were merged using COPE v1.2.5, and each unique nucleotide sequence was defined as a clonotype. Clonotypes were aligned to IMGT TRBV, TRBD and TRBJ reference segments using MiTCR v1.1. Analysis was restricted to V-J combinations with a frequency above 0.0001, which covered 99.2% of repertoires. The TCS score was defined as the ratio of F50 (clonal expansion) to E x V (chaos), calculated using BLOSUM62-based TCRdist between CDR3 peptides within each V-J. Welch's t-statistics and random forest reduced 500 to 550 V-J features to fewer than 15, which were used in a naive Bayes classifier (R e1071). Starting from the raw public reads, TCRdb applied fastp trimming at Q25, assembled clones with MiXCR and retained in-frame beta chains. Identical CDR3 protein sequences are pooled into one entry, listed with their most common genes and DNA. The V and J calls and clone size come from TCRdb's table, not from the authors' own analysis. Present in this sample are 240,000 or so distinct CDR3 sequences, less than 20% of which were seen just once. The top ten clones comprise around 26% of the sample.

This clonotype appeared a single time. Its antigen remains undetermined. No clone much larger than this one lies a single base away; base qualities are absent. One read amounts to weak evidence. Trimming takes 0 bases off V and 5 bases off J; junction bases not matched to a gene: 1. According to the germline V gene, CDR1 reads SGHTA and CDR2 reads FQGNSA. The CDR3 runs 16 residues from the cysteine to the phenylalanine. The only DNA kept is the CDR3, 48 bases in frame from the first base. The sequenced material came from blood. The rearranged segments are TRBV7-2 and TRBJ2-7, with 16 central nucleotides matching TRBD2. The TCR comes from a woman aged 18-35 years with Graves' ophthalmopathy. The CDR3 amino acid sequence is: CASSLAGTSGGDEQYF. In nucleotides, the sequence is TGTGCCAGCAGCTTAGCTGGGACTAGCGGGGGGGACGAGCAGTACTTC.